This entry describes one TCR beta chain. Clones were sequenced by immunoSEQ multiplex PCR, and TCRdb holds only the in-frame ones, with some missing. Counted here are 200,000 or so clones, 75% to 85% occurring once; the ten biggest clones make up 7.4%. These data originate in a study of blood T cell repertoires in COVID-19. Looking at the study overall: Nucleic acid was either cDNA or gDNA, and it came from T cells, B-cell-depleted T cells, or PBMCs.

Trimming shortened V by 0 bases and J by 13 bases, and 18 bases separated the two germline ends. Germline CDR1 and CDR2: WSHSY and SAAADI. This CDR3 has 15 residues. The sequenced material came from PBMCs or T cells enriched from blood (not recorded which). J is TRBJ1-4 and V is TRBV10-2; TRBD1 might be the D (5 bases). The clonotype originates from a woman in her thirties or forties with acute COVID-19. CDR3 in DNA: TGCGCCAGCAGTGAGTCGGGGGAGAGAGAGGGACTACTGTTTTTT. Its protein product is CASSESGEREGLLFF.